Listed below are T cell receptor beta chains from one sample, sequenced in a study of blood T cell repertoires in COVID-19. Clones were read by immunoSEQ multiplex PCR, and TCRdb kept only the in-frame ones, dropping some. The table has tens of thousands of clones, 88% seen once. The sequencing sample was made of peripheral blood. The receptors come from a human donor in a cohort sampled during active COVID-19. The CDR3 runs from the conserved cysteine through the conserved F or W. A D gene is named only where the DNA matches it firmly. Size is omitted from some rows. Given values are once, few, many or a class for expanded clones.

d_call	v_call	j_call	clone_size	cdr3_aa	cdr3_nt
NA	TRBV30	TRBJ2-3	NA	CAWSVGVRGNTQYF	TGTGCCTGGAGTGTAGGGGTTAGGGGAAATACGCAGTATTTT
TRBD1	TRBV7-9	TRBJ2-7	NA	CASRPTGTGDTYEQYF	TGTGCCAGCCGACCAACCGGGACAGGGGACACCTACGAGCAGTACTTC
NA	TRBV7-2	TRBJ2-3	NA	CASRLYSSVGTDTQYF	TGTGCCAGCAGGTTATACTCTAGCGTCGGGACAGATACGCAGTATTTT
NA	TRBV19	TRBJ1-2	NA	CASSMLSGKVSGYTF	TGTGCCAGTAGTATGTTATCAGGGAAGGTCTCCGGCTACACCTTC
TRBD2	TRBV5-1	TRBJ2-5	NA	CASSLGTSGQETQYF	TGCGCCAGCAGCCTGGGGACTAGCGGCCAAGAGACCCAGTACTTC
NA	TRBV7-3	TRBJ2-7	few	CASNLGLISYEQYF	TGTGCCAGCAACCTCGGACTTATCTCCTACGAGCAGTACTTC
NA	TRBV2	TRBJ2-2	NA	CASRLAPSGELFF	TGTGCCAGCAGACTAGCTCCTTCCGGGGAGCTGTTTTTT
NA	TRBV5-1	TRBJ2-7	NA	CASSSTYEQYF	TGCGCCAGCAGCTCGACTTACGAGCAGTACTTC
TRBD2	TRBV13	TRBJ2-3	NA	CASSFSGDRTDTQYF	TGTGCCAGCAGCTTTAGCGGGGATCGCACAGATACGCAGTATTTT
NA	TRBV12-3/TRBV12-4	TRBJ2-1	NA	CASSRDRYNEQFF	TGTGCCAGCAGCCGAGACAGATACAATGAGCAGTTCTTC
TRBD2	TRBV7-9	TRBJ2-7	once	CASTGLAGTTQYF	TGTGCCAGCACGGGACTAGCAGGTACGACGCAGTACTTC